These 28 T cell receptor beta chains share one sample of origin, sequenced in a study of CD8+ T cells in alopecia areata. Following extraction, RNA underwent reverse transcription to cDNA, which served as the sequencing template. Assay used: immunoSEQ multiplex PCR; TCRdb lists only in-frame clones, some missing. The profile shows 120,000 or so clones, 45% to 60% of them singletons. Sequencing used CD4+ T cells sorted from blood, obtained at week 0. The receptors derive from a human donor with alopecia areata.

The chain couples TRBV6-5 to TRBJ1-1; 8 bases agree with TRBD1. Germline-derived CDR1 and CDR2 are MNHEY and SVGAGI. CDR3 length: 13 residues. V gave up 5 bases and J gave up 8 bases; unmatched junction bases: 7. CDR3 protein: CASSADRVSEAFF. CDR3 coding DNA: TGTGCCAGCAGTGCGGACAGGGTGTCCGAAGCTTTCTTT.

The genes are TRBV5-1 and TRBJ1-3; tentative D call: TRBD1 (5 bases). Trimming pared 2 bases from V and 0 bases from J, leaving 12 bases between. This CDR3 contains 16 residues. CDR1 and CDR2 (germline): SGHRS, YFSETQ. The CDR3 DNA reads as TGCGCCAGCAGCTTTTTACCGGGGACCTCTGGAAACACCATATATTTT. Its protein is CASSFLPGTSGNTIYF.

This chain links TRBV7-3 with TRBJ2-1; 8 bases agree with TRBD2. CDR1 is SGHTA and CDR2 is FQGTGA in the germline V gene. The trim removed 4 bases at V and 4 bases at J, leaving 6 bases unmatched. CDR3 size: 15 residues. The DNA of the CDR3 is TGTGCCAGCAGCTCACCGGGACTAGGATACAATGAGCAGTTCTTC. This encodes CASSSPGLGYNEQFF.

This chain connects TRBV5-1 to TRBJ2-2; 7 bases map to TRBD2. V lost 0 bases to trimming and J lost 1 base; unmatched junction nucleotides: 6. Per germline, CDR1 SGHRS and CDR2 YFSETQ. The CDR3 has 17 residues. The CDR3 DNA reads TGCGCCAGCAGCTTGGCCGGAGCGGGGAGGAACACCGGGGAGCTGTTTTTT. Amino acid sequence: CASSLAGAGRNTGELFF.

This clone was observed a few times. This chain connects TRBV30 to TRBJ2-7; D may be TRBD2 (6 bases). The V end lost 2 bases, the J end lost 7 bases, and 9 bases lay between the germline ends. CDR3 length: 11 residues. Germline CDR1 and CDR2: GTSNPN and SVGIG (reference sequence). The CDR3 here is CAWSKGGEQYF. CDR3 DNA: TGTGCCTGGAGTAAAGGAGGGGAGCAGTACTTC.

V usage is TRBV9 and J usage is TRBJ1-5; tentatively, D is TRBD1 (5 bases). There are 14 residues in the CDR3. Germline CDR1 reads SGDLS; CDR2 reads YYNGEE. Trimming removed 0 bases from V and 7 bases from J, with 11 bases in between. The CDR3 region has the DNA TGTGCCAGCAGCGTAGCCGGGACCGGGCAGCCCCAGCATTTT. Amino acids: CASSVAGTGQPQHF.

The chain carries TRBV18 and TRBJ2-5, with 14 nucleotides matching TRBD2. Germline CDR1 KGHSH, CDR2 LQKENI. This CDR3 spans 15 amino acids. V lost 3 bases, J lost 3 bases, and 0 bases stayed unmatched. The CDR3 region has the DNA TGTGCCAGCTCACCGGGACTAGCGGGAGAAGAGACCCAGTACTTC. Its protein is CASSPGLAGEETQYF.

This clone was found a few times. The CDR3 loop reads CSVQLKGDTEAFF. Written as DNA, the CDR3 is TGCAGCGTCCAACTAAAGGGGGACACTGAAGCTTTCTTT. The chain joins TRBV29-1 to TRBJ1-1; D possibly corresponds to TRBD1 (6 bases). CDR1 SQVTM and CDR2 ANQGSEA come from the germline V gene. This CDR3 has 13 residues. The V gene lost 6 bases and the J gene lost 3 bases, with 14 bases spanning the gap. Full variable domain (rest looked up from reference TRBV29-1 and TRBJ1-1): SAVISQKPSRDICQRGTSLTIQCQVDSQVTMMFWYRQQPGQSLTLIATANQGSEATYESGFVIDKFPISRPNLTFSTLTVSNMSPEDSSIYLCSVQLKGDTEAFFGQGTRLTVV.

This clone appeared once. The rearrangement links TRBV10-3 to TRBJ1-5; no reliable D call. Germline loops: CDR1 ENHRY, CDR2 SYGVKD. V was trimmed by 7 bases and J by 3 bases, leaving 7 bases between them. This CDR3 is 12 amino acids long. CDR3 DNA: TGTGCCATCAACCGGGACAATCAGCCCCAGCATTTT. This gives the protein CAINRDNQPQHF.

The chain carries TRBV7-8 and TRBJ1-2, with 8 nucleotides matching TRBD1. The trim removed 5 bases at V and 4 bases at J, leaving 6 bases unmatched. The CDR3 extends over 14 amino acids. CDR1 is SGHVS, CDR2 FQNEAQ, per germline. CDR3 amino acids: CASSAEQGVYGYTF. The DNA of the CDR3 is TGTGCCAGCAGCGCAGAACAGGGGGTCTATGGCTACACCTTC.

This chain joins TRBV10-3 and TRBJ2-1, with D possibly matching TRBD2 (6 bases). In germline, CDR1 is ENHRY, CDR2 SYGVKD. Trimming shortened V by 3 bases and J by 10 bases, and 7 bases separated the two germline ends. The CDR3 loop spans 11 amino acids. CDR3 nucleotides: TGTGCCATCAGTGATGGGGGGGAGCAGTTCTTC. This sequence encodes CAISDGGEQFF.

Only a few counts were recorded for this clone. This chain links TRBV30 with TRBJ2-3; unclear D gene. The CDR3 runs to 11 residues. The V gene's germline CDR1 is GTSNPN and CDR2 SVGIG (reference sequence). The V gene lost 3 bases and the J gene lost 5 bases, with 6 bases spanning the gap. The CDR3 DNA is TGTGCCTGGAGGCGTGGAGATACGCAGTATTTT. This codes for CAWRRGDTQYF.

CDR3 DNA: TGTGCCTGGAGACTACTAGCGGGAGGGCCAAAAGAGCAGTTCTTC. Translating it yields CAWRLLAGGPKEQFF. The rearrangement links TRBV30 to TRBJ2-1, with 13 bases aligning to TRBD2. The CDR3 is made up of 15 amino acids. Trimming cost V 3 bases and J 10 bases; bases outside gene matches: 9. Germline V gene data show CDR1 as GTSNPN and CDR2 as SVGIG (reference sequence).

The CDR3, as DNA: TGTGCCAGCAGCGTAGACGGGTCGATGACAAGCACAGATACGCAGTATTTT. Translation gives CASSVDGSMTSTDTQYF. The chain employs TRBV9 and TRBJ2-3; no firm D call. V was shortened by 0 bases and J by 0 bases, with 14 bases between the two germline ends. This CDR3 region has 17 residues. In germline, CDR1 is SGDLS, CDR2 YYNGEE.

The chain uses TRBV2 and TRBJ2-5; tentative D call: TRBD2 (5 bases). V dropped 0 bases and J dropped 1 base, with 9 bases sitting between them. The length of the CDR3 is 15 residues. The germline V gene encodes CDR1 SNHLY and CDR2 FYNNEI. In DNA, the CDR3 is TGTGCCAGCAGTGAAGCTTCGGCGGGCCAAGAGACCCAGTACTTC. This encodes CASSEASAGQETQYF.

The chain recombines TRBV7-2 with TRBJ2-4; D not resolved. Trimming cost V 6 bases and J 9 bases, with 18 bases left between them. Germline V lookup: CDR1 SGHTA, CDR2 FQGNSA. The CDR3 length is 14 residues. CDR3 region: CASRLDPNVRIQYF. CDR3 bases: TGTGCCAGCAGATTGGACCCGAACGTTCGCATTCAGTACTTC.

The CDR3 reads CASSTPGLVGSSEQFF. CDR3 coding DNA: TGTGCCAGCAGCACCCCGGGACTAGTGGGTAGCAGTGAGCAGTTCTTC. V and J are TRBV7-9 and TRBJ2-1, with 8 bases aligning to TRBD2. Germline values: CDR1 SEHNR, CDR2 FQNEAQ (reference sequence). The ends lost 5 bases at V and 9 bases at J; junction bases unmatched: 15. The CDR3 covers 16 residues. Full variable domain (missing parts from reference TRBV7-9 and TRBJ2-1): DTGVSQNPRHKITKRGQNVTFRCDPISEHNRLYWYRQTLGQGPEFLTYFQNEAQLEKSRLLSDRFSAERPKGSFSTLEIQRTEQGDSAMYLCASSTPGLVGSSEQFFGPGTRLTVL.

The chain recombines TRBV2 with TRBJ1-4; D is ambiguous. V shed 4 bases and J shed 11 bases, with 17 bases lying between them. This CDR3 region has 14 residues. The germline V gene encodes CDR1 SNHLY and CDR2 FYNNEI. The CDR3 coding sequence is TGTGCCAGCAGTGTAGCCCCAGCGTTCGGGAAACTGTTTTTT. This translates into CASSVAPAFGKLFF.

The chain joins TRBV7-9 to TRBJ1-3; tentative D call: TRBD1 (5 bases). Trimming removed 2 bases from V and 4 bases from J, with 6 bases in between. CDR3 length: 13 residues. The V gene's germline CDR1 is SEHNR and CDR2 FQNEAQ (reference sequence). The CDR3 coding sequence is TGTGCCAGCAGCTTATCAGGGGGAAACACCATATATTTT. This codes for CASSLSGGNTIYF. The full variable domain, its missing parts supplied by reference TRBV7-9 and TRBJ1-3, is DTGVSQNPRHKITKRGQNVTFRCDPISEHNRLYWYRQTLGQGPEFLTYFQNEAQLEKSRLLSDRFSAERPKGSFSTLEIQRTEQGDSAMYLCASSLSGGNTIYFGEGSWLTVV.

V gene TRBV28 combines with J gene TRBJ2-7; TRBD2 matches 8 bases. The CDR3 length is 15 residues. Germline values: CDR1 MDHEN, CDR2 SYDVKM. V was pared by 3 bases and J by 0 bases, with 4 bases of the junction left unmatched. DNA for the CDR3: TGTGCCAGCAGTTTCGGGCTAGCGGGCTCCTACGAGCAGTACTTC. Encoded protein: CASSFGLAGSYEQYF.

Comment on this clone: The same CDR3 arises from other DNA sequences in this sample as well. V gene TRBV18 combines with J gene TRBJ2-7; 8 nucleotides line up with TRBD1. CDR1 and CDR2 (germline): KGHSH, LQKENI. The length of the CDR3 is 14 residues. V lost 1 base, J lost 2 bases, and 1 base stayed unmatched. The CDR3 DNA reads TGTGCCAGCTCACCACGACAGGGGCCCTACGAGCAGTACTTC. It translates to CASSPRQGPYEQYF.

The CDR3 loop is CASSSEPGANVLTF. In DNA, the CDR3 is TGTGCCAGCAGTTCAGAACCTGGGGCCAACGTCCTGACTTTC. This sequence joins TRBV7-2 and TRBJ2-6, with D uncertain. CDR1 is SGHTA, CDR2 FQGNSA, per germline. V was trimmed by 6 bases and J by 2 bases, leaving 8 bases between them. This CDR3 is built from 14 residues.

This clone came up a few times. This chain joins TRBV28 and TRBJ2-3, with 10 nucleotides matching TRBD2. The CDR3 has 17 residues. The V and J ends lost 1 base and 6 bases, in that order; junction bases with no gene match: 10. Germline V gene sequence: CDR1 MDHEN, CDR2 SYDVKM. As DNA, the CDR3 is TGTGCCAGCAGTTTATTCCCTAGCGGGAGAGCACGTGATACGCAGTATTTT. Residues: CASSLFPSGRARDTQYF. The full variable domain, rest sourced from reference TRBV28 and TRBJ2-3, is DVKVTQSSRYLVKRTGEKVFLECVQDMDHENMFWYRQDPGLGLRLIYFSYDVKMKEKGDIPEGYSVSREKKERFSLILESASTNQTSMYLCASSLFPSGRARDTQYFGPGTRLTVL.

Here the CDR3 reads CASRSRTSGGAPHIQYF. In DNA, the CDR3 is TGTGCAAGTCGCTCTAGGACTAGCGGGGGGGCCCCTCACATTCAGTACTTC. The gene calls are TRBV12-2 and TRBJ2-4; TRBD2 was called by the table and not checked on the DNA. TRBV12-2 is flagged as a pseudogene. This CDR3 spans 17 amino acids.

V is TRBV14 and J is TRBJ2-5; 13 bases align to TRBD2. Germline V gene data show CDR1 as SGHDN and CDR2 as FVKESK. Trimming cost V 1 base and J 1 base; bases outside gene matches: 3. There are 17 residues in the CDR3. The CDR3 loop is CASSQGTSGGLQETQYF. In DNA, the CDR3 is TGTGCCAGCAGCCAAGGGACTAGCGGGGGCCTCCAAGAGACCCAGTACTTC.

This clone was recorded a few times. V is TRBV4-3 and J is TRBJ1-1, with D perhaps matching TRBD1 (5 bases). This CDR3 contains 14 residues. Germline CDR1 and CDR2: LGHNA and YSLEER. Between the trimmed V and J ends, which lost 0 bases and 7 bases, there was a span of 12 bases. The CDR3 region is CASSQDPSGGEAFF. The CDR3, as DNA: TGCGCCAGCAGCCAAGACCCGTCGGGGGGTGAAGCTTTCTTT.

The V gene is TRBV2, the J gene TRBJ2-2; 11 bases agree with TRBD1. Germline loops: CDR1 SNHLY, CDR2 FYNNEI. The CDR3 is 15 residues long. With V trimmed by 6 bases and J by 4 bases, 4 bases remained unmatched. The CDR3, as DNA: TGTGCCAGCAGGAGAGGACAGGGGGCCACCGGGGAGCTGTTTTTT. Its protein is CASRRGQGATGELFF.

V usage is TRBV7-2 and J usage is TRBJ1-2; TRBD1 matches 10 bases. The ends lost 4 bases at V and 4 bases at J; junction bases unmatched: 9. Looked up from germline, CDR1 is SGHTA and CDR2 is FQGNSA. This CDR3 spans 16 amino acids. The chain's CDR3 is CASSSTGGAHVYGYTF. CDR3 nucleotide sequence: TGTGCCAGCAGCTCGACAGGGGGCGCCCATGTCTATGGCTACACCTTC. Based on the CDR3 plus reference TRBV7-2 and TRBJ1-2, the full variable domain is GAGVSQSPSNKVTEKGKDVELRCDPISGHTALYWYRQSLGQGLEFLIYFQGNSAPDKSGLPSDRFSAERTGGSVSTLTIQRTQQEDSAVYLCASSSTGGAHVYGYTFGSGTRLTVV.